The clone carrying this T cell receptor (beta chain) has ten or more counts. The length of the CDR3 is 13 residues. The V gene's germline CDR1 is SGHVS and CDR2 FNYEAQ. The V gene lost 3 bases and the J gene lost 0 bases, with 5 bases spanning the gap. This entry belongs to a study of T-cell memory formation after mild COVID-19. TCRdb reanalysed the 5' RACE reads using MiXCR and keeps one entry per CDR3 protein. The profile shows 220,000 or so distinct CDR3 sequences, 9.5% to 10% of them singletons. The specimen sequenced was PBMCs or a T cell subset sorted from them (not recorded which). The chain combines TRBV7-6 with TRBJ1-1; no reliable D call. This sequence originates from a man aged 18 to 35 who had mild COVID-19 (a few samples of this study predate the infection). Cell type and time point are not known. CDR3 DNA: TGTGCCAGCAGCTTTCAGATGAACACTGAAGCTTTCTTT. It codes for CASSFQMNTEAFF.